This T cell receptor (beta chain) emerged from a study of blood T cell repertoires in COVID-19 (TCRdb year 2020). Regarding the study in general: Samples covering the acute and convalescent phases of COVID-19 were provided by collaborators in the United States, Italy and Spain. The prospective study material was composed of cDNA or gDNA derived from T cells, B-cell-depleted T cells, or PBMCs. Subjects who had been exposed to COVID-19, were actively infected with it, or had recovered from it provided the deeply sampled blood TCRbeta repertoires that made up the dataset. A freely available public database, intended as a resource for researchers studying the immune response to SARS-CoV-2, is where the repertoires were released. The samples were drawn from the first 160 participants of the ongoing ImmuneRACE study and from 950 to 1,500 subjects provided by 6 global collaborators. A de-identified subject ID, COVID-19 status, age in years and sex were almost always included in the sample metadata. Where HLA class I and class II types were available, the types were taken from metadata supplied by the sample provider, not from assay-based typing.

Whole blood was collected in K2EDTA tubes by collaborating institutions according to the institutions' own protocols. For TCRbeta analysis, collaborators shipped samples as frozen whole blood, isolated PBMCs, or DNA extracted from either of those sample types. The immunoSEQ Assay, a bias-controlled multiplex PCR, was used to amplify TCRbeta CDR3 regions from genomic DNA. Per the source publication's procedure: Within the assay, amplification of reference gene primers was used to estimate how many nucleated cells each sample contained. To quantify the absolute abundance of each unique TCRbeta CDR3 rearrangement, sequence reads were collapsed and filtered. For each sample, productive Simpson clonality was calculated as the square root of Simpson's diversity index over productive rearrangements. The clones in this table, taken by TCRdb from immuneACCESS, are in-frame only. Not every clone is retained; where verified, under half of the shortfall comes from an unresolved V gene, and the cause of the rest is unknown. That table gives V, J and clone size, and the DNA gave D and trimming. In this sample the table shows just over 650,000 clones, 75% to 90% of which occur a single time. The ten largest clones capture approximately 0.25% of the sample.

Points the paper makes about the study in general: The amount of clinical and demographic metadata varied by source and participant and was provided uncurated.

Trimming leaves V shorter by 5 bases and J shorter by 7 bases, with the junction holding 6 bases beyond the gene matches. Spanning cysteine to phenylalanine, the CDR3 consists of 13 amino acids. Of the read, only the CDR3 DNA is kept; its 39 bases are in frame from base 1. With regard to this clone: What antigen it recognizes has not been identified. There are no base qualities to consult, and no much larger clone falls within one base.

This clonotype originated in a woman aged 18-29 years with acute or convalescent COVID-19. The chain is made from TRBV12-3 or TRBV12-4 and TRBJ1-2, and 8 bases in between align with TRBD1. The specimen sequenced was peripheral blood. The DNA sequence is as follows: TGTGCCAGCAGTGCCCAGGGGGCGCTTGGCTACACCTTC. Translated, it reads CASSAQGALGYTF.